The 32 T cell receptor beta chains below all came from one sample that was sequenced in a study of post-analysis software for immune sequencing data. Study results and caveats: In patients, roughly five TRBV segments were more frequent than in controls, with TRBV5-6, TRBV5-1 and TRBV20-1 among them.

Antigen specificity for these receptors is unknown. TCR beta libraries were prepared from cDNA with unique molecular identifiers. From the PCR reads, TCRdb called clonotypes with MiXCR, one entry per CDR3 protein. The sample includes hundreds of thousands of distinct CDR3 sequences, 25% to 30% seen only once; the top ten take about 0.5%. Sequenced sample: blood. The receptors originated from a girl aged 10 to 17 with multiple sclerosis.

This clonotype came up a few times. The CDR3 coding sequence is TGTGCCAGCAGTTTAAACGGGCAAAATGAGCAGTTCTTC. The encoded protein is CASSLNGQNEQFF. V is TRBV12-3 or TRBV12-4 and J is TRBJ2-1; D is unresolved. The CDR3 totals 13 residues. V lost 2 bases to trimming and J lost 7 bases, with 9 bases between them.

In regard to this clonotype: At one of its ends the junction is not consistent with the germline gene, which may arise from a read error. This CDR3 reads CANSYQPTGGYGYTF. The DNA of the CDR3 is TGTGCCAACAGCTACCAACCGACAGGGGGCTATGGCTACACCTTC. The J gene is TRBJ1-2, the V gene TRBV7-2; TRBD1 matches 9 bases. Germline V CDR1 and CDR2: SGHTA, FQGNSA. The CDR3 has 15 residues.

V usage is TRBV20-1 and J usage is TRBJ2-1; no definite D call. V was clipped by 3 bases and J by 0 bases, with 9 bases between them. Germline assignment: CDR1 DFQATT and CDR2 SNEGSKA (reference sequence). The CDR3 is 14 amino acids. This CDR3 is CSASWRSSYNEQFF. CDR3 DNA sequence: TGCAGTGCTAGCTGGCGAAGCTCCTACAATGAGCAGTTCTTC.

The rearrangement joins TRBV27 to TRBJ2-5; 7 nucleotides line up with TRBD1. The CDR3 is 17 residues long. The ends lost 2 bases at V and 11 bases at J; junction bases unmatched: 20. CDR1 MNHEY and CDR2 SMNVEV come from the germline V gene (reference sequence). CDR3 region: CASSLRARQGIYYEQYF. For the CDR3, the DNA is TGTGCCAGCAGTTTAAGGGCCAGACAGGGTATCTACTATGAGCAGTACTTC.

CDR3 sequence (DNA): TGCGCCAGCAGCCAAGATCGGGAGCGGGTCGAGCAGTACTTC. Translated, it gives CASSQDRERVEQYF. J is TRBJ2-5 and V is TRBV4-1; D is perhaps TRBD2 (6 bases). The tail of the sequence fits TRBJ2-7 better, so the J call may be wrong. Germline values: CDR1 MGHRA, CDR2 YSYEKL. The CDR3 consists of 14 residues.

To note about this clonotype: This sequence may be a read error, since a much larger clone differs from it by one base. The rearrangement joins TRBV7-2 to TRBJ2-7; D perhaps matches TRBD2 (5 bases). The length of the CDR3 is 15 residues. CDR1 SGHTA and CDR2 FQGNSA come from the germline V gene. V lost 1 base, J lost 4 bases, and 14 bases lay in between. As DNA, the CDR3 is TGTGCCAGCAGCTTAGGTGGGGAGACTTGTTACGAGCAGTACTTC. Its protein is CASSLGGETCYEQYF.

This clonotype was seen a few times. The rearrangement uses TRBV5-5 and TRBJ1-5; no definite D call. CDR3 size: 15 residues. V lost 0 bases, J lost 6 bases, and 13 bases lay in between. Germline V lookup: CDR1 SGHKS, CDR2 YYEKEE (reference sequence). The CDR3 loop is CASSLVSLRSQPQHF. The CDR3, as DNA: TGTGCCAGCAGCTTGGTGTCCCTAAGAAGTCAGCCCCAGCATTTT.

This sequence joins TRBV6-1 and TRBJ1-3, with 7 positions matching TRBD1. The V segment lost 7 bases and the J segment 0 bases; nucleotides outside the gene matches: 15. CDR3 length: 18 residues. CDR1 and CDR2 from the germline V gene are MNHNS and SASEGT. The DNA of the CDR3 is TGTGCCAGCACATCGGGACAGAAAATTCTCGGCTCTGGAAACACCATATATTTT. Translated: CASTSGQKILGSGNTIYF.

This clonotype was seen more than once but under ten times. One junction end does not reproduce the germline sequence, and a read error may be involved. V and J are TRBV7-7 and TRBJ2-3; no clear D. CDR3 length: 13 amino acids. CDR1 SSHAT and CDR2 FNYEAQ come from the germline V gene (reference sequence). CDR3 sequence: CASSFGPTDTQYF. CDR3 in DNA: TGTGCTAGCAGCTTCGGCCCCACAGATACGCAGTATTTT.

The CDR3 coding sequence is TGTGCCAGCAGCGACCTTAGTCGCGCTAGCGGGGGAACACTGCTATACAATGAGCAGTTCTTC. This codes for CASSDLSRASGGTLLYNEQFF. The chain recombines TRBV2 with TRBJ2-1; 10 bases are a match to TRBD2. The CDR3 extends over 21 amino acids. Germline V CDR1 and CDR2: SNHLY, FYNNEI. With V trimmed by 6 bases and J by 4 bases, 24 bases remained unmatched.

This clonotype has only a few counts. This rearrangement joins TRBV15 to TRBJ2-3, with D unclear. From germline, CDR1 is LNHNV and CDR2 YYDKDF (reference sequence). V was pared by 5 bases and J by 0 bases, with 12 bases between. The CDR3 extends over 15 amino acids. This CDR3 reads CATSRRLGSTDTQYF. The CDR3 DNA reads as TGTGCCACCAGCCGCCGGTTGGGTAGCACAGATACGCAGTATTTT.

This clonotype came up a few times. This chain's CDR3 is CASSPGSEAFF. CDR3 in DNA: TGTGCCAGCAGTCCAGGGTCTGAAGCTTTCTTT. V is TRBV28 and J is TRBJ1-1, with D possibly being TRBD1 (5 bases). CDR1 and CDR2 (germline): MDHEN, SYDVKM. Trimming took 5 bases from V and 6 from J, leaving 7 bases between them. There are 11 residues in the CDR3.

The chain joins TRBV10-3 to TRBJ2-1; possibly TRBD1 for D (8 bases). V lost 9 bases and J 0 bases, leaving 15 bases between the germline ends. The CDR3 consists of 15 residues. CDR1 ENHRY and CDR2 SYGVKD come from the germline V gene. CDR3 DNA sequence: TGTGCCATTGCAGGGGGCGGGAGCTCCTACAATGAGCAGTTCTTC. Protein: CAIAGGGSSYNEQFF.

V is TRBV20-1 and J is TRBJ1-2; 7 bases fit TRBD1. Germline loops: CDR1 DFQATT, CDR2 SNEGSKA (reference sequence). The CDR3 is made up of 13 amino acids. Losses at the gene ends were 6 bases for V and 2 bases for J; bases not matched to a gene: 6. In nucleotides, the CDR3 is TGCAGTGCAGACCAGGACAGGAACTATGGCTACACCTTC. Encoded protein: CSADQDRNYGYTF.

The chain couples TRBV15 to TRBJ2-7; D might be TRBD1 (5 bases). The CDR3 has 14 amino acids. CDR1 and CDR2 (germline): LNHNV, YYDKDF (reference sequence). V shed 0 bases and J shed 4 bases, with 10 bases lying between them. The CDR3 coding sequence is TGTGCCACCAGCAGAGATCAGGGTGGTTACGAGCAGTACTTC. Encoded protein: CATSRDQGGYEQYF.

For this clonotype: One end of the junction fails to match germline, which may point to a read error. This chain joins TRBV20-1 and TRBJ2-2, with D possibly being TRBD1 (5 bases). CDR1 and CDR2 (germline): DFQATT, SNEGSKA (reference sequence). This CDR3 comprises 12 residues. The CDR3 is CSANRNSGELFF. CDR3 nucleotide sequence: TGCAGTGCTAACAGGAACTCCGGGGAGCTGTTTTTT.

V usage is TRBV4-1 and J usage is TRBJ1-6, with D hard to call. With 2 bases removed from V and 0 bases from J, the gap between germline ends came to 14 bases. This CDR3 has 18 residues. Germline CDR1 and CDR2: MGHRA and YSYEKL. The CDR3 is CASSQLLLQSSYNSPLHF. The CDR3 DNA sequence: TGCGCCAGCAGCCAACTTCTCCTGCAGAGCTCCTATAATTCACCCCTCCACTTT.

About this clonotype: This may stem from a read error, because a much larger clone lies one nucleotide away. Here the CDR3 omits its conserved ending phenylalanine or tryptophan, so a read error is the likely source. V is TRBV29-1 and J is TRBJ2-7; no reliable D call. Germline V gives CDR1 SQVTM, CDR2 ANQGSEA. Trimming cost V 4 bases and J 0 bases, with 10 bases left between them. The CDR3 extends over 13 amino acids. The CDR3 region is CSVAPHISYEQYL. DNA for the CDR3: TGCAGCGTTGCCCCCCACATCTCCTACGAGCAGTACTTG.

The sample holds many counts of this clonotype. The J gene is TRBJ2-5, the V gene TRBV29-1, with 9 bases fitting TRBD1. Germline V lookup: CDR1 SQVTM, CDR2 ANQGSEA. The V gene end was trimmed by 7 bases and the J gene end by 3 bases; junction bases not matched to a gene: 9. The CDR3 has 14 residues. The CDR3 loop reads CSGAPGQGEETQYF. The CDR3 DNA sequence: TGCAGCGGCGCTCCGGGACAGGGAGAAGAGACCCAGTACTTC.

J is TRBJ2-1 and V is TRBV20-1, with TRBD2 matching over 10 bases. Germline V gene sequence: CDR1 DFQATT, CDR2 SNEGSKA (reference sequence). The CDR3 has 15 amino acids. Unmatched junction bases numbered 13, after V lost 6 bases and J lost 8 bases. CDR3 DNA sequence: TGCAGTGCCCAGCGTCTAGCGGGAGTCGGGGATGAGCAGTTCTTC. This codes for CSAQRLAGVGDEQFF.

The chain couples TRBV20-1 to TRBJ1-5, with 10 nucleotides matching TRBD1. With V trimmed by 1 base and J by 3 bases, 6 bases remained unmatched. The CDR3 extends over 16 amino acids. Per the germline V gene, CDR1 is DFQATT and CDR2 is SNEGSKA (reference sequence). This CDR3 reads CSARVRDRGPNQPQHF. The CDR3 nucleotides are TGCAGTGCTAGAGTACGCGACAGGGGGCCCAATCAGCCCCAGCATTTT.

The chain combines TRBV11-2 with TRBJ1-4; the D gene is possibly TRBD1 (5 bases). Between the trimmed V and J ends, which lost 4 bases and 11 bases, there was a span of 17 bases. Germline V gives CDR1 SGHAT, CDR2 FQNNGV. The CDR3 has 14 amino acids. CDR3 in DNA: TGTGCCAGCAGCTCCGCGGGGGTGAGAGGGAAACTGTTTTTT. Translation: CASSSAGVRGKLFF.

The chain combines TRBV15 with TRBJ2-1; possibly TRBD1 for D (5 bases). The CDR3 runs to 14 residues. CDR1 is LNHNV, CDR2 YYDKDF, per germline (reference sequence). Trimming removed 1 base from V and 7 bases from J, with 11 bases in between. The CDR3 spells CATSRVPTVNEQFF. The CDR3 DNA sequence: TGTGCCACCAGCAGAGTCCCGACAGTTAATGAGCAGTTCTTC.

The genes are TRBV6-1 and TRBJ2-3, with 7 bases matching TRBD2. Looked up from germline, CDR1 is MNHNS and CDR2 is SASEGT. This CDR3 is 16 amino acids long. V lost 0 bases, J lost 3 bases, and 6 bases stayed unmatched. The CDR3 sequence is CASSEALWGGTDTQYF. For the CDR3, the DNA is TGTGCCAGCAGTGAAGCGTTGTGGGGAGGGACAGATACGCAGTATTTT.

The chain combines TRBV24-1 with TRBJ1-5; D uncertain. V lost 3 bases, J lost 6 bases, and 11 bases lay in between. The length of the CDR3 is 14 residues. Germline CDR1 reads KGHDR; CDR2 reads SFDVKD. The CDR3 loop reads CATSDGGMRQPQHF. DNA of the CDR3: TGTGCCACCAGTGATGGAGGGATGCGTCAGCCCCAGCATTTT.

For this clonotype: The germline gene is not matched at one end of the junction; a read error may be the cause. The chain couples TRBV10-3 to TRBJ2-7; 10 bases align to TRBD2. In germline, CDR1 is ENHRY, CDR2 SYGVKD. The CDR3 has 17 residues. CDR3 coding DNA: TGTGCCAGCAGTCCTAAAGCCCTAGCGGGGGTCTCCTACGAGCAGTACTTC. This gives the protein CASSPKALAGVSYEQYF.

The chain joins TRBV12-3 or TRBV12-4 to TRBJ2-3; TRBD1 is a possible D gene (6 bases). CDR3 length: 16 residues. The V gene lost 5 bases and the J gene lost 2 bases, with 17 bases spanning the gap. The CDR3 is CASSPPWGRLTDTQYF. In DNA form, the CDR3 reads TGTGCCAGCAGTCCCCCCTGGGGGCGCCTCACAGATACGCAGTATTTT.

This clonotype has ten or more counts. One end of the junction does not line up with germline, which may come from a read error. The CDR3 DNA follows: TGTGCCAGCAGTTTAGGGCAGCCTTCCTACGAGCAGTACTTC. Its protein is CASSLGQPSYEQYF. The rearrangement joins TRBV7-2 to TRBJ2-7; D not resolved. CDR3 length: 14 residues. Germline CDR1 SGHTA, CDR2 FQGNSA.

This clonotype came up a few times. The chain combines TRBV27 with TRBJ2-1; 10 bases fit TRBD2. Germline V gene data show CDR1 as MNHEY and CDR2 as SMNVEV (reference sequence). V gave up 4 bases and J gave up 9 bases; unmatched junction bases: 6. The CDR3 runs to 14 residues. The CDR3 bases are TGTGCCAGCAGTTCAAGCGGGAGGGCCTTTGAGCAGTTCTTC. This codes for CASSSSGRAFEQFF.

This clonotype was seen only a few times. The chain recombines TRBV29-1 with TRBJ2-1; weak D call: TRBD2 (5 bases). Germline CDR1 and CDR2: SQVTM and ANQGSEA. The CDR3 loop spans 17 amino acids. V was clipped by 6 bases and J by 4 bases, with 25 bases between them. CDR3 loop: CSVTAKSAGGAYNEQFF. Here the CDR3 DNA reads TGCAGCGTCACCGCGAAGTCGGCGGGTGGTGCTTACAATGAGCAGTTCTTC.

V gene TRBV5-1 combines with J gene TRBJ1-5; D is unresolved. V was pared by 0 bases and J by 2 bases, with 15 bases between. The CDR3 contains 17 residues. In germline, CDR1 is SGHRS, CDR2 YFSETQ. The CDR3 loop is CASSLVTGQERNQPQHF. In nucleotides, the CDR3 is TGCGCCAGCAGCTTGGTCACGGGCCAGGAGCGCAATCAGCCCCAGCATTTT.

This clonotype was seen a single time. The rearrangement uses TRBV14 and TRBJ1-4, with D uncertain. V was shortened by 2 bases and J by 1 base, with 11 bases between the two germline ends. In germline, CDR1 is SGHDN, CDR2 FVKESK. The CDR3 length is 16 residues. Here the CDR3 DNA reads TGTGCCAGCAGCCAACCCGACGGAGTAACTAATGAAAAACTGTTTTTT. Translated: CASSQPDGVTNEKLFF.